These 13 T cell receptor beta chains came from one sample sequenced in a study of T cell responses to AZD1222 COVID-19 vaccine. Profiled with immunoSEQ multiplex PCR; TCRdb holds only in-frame clones, not every one. There are 80,000 to 95,000 clones in the sample; around 73% occur only once, and roughly 21% lies in the top ten. Here the sequenced sample was peripheral blood, taken on day 0 of AZD1222 vaccination. The receptors were gathered from an adult in good health.

This chain joins TRBV25-1 and TRBJ2-1, with D perhaps matching TRBD2 (6 bases). Deletions cut 4 bases from V and 3 bases from J, with 7 bases between. This CDR3 is built from 13 residues. CDR1 MGHDK and CDR2 SYGVNS come from the germline V gene. CDR3 amino acids: CASSGDFYNEQFF. CDR3 sequence (DNA): TGTGCCAGCAGTGGGGACTTCTACAATGAGCAGTTCTTC.

In nucleotides, the CDR3 is TGCGCCAGCAGCTCGGGACTAGCGGGGACCTACGAGCAGTACTTC. Its protein is CASSSGLAGTYEQYF. V and J are TRBV5-1 and TRBJ2-7; 13 bases match TRBD2. The CDR3 loop spans 15 amino acids. Germline V gene sequence: CDR1 SGHRS, CDR2 YFSETQ. Trimming removed 3 bases from V and 2 bases from J; junction bases left unmatched: 2.

The rearrangement joins TRBV11-2 to TRBJ2-1; 10 bases align to TRBD1. Trimming at V came to 1 base and at J to 7 bases, leaving 13 bases not matched to a gene. The V gene's germline CDR1 is SGHAT and CDR2 FQNNGV. CDR3 length equals 18 residues. DNA for the CDR3: TGTGCCAGCAGCTTAGGGGACAGGGGCGGGAGAGCAGGGAATGAGCAGTTCTTC. Translating gives CASSLGDRGGRAGNEQFF. The entire variable domain, with the rest obtained from reference TRBV11-2 and TRBJ2-1, is as follows: EAGVAQSPRYKIIEKRQSVAFWCNPISGHATLYWYQQILGQGPKLLIQFQNNGVVDDSQLPKDRFSAERLKGVDSTLKIQPAKLEDSAVYLCASSLGDRGGRAGNEQFFGPGTRLTVL.

A few counts support this clone. The CDR3 DNA is TGTGCCAGTAGTAGAAGCTTCTATAGCAATCAGCCCCAGCATTTT. Its protein is CASSRSFYSNQPQHF. J is TRBJ1-5 and V is TRBV19; D is unresolved. The V gene lost 4 bases and the J gene lost 0 bases, with 10 bases spanning the gap. CDR3 length: 15 amino acids. Germline V gene lookup returns CDR1 LNHDA and CDR2 SQIVND (reference sequence).

The chain couples TRBV11-3 to TRBJ2-7; TRBD2 aligns across 12 bases. CDR1 and CDR2 from the germline V gene are SGHNT and YENEEA. The CDR3 length is 14 residues. The V segment lost 6 bases and the J segment 4 bases; nucleotides outside the gene matches: 4. CDR3: CASRLAGGKYEQYF. DNA of the CDR3: TGTGCCAGCAGACTAGCGGGAGGAAAATACGAGCAGTACTTC.

The chain couples TRBV7-2 to TRBJ2-7; D gene uncertain. The V gene lost 3 bases and the J gene lost 0 bases, with 12 bases spanning the gap. Germline V gene sequence: CDR1 SGHTA, CDR2 FQGNSA. The CDR3 is made up of 15 amino acids. The CDR3 reads CASSFVRHGSYEQYF. The CDR3 DNA is TGTGCCAGCAGCTTCGTGCGCCACGGCTCCTACGAGCAGTACTTC. The full variable domain, completed using reference TRBV7-2 and TRBJ2-7, is GAGVSQSPSNKVTEKGKDVELRCDPISGHTALYWYRQSLGQGLEFLIYFQGNSAPDKSGLPSDRFSAERTGGSVSTLTIQRTQQEDSAVYLCASSFVRHGSYEQYFGPGTRLTVT.

This clone was counted between two and nine times. The V and J genes are TRBV2 and TRBJ2-7, with D maybe TRBD2 (5 bases). The CDR3 runs 12 residues. Per the germline V gene, CDR1 is SNHLY and CDR2 is FYNNEI. Trimming cost V 6 bases and J 4 bases, with 10 bases left between them. CDR3 in amino acids: CASSPGLYEQYF. The CDR3 DNA reads TGTGCCAGCAGCCCTGGACTTTACGAGCAGTACTTC.

The rearrangement links TRBV2 to TRBJ1-6, with TRBD1 identical over 7 bases. The length of the CDR3 is 16 residues. Germline V gives CDR1 SNHLY, CDR2 FYNNEI. With 6 bases clipped from V and 6 bases from J, the junction kept 11 bases outside the gene matches. The CDR3 DNA follows: TGTGCCAGCAGGTGGGAGGGGGCGTCCCCTAATTCACCCCTCCACTTT. Protein sequence: CASRWEGASPNSPLHF. Filled out from reference TRBV2 and TRBJ1-6, the complete variable domain reads EPEVTQTPSHQVTQMGQEVILRCVPISNHLYFYWYRQILGQKVEFLVSFYNNEISEKSEIFDDQFSVERPDGSNFTLKIRSTKLEDSAMYFCASRWEGASPNSPLHFGNGTRLTVT.

This sequence joins TRBV11-3 and TRBJ2-1, with D possibly matching TRBD2 (8 bases). The V gene's germline CDR1 is SGHNT and CDR2 YENEEA. This CDR3 has 18 residues. V was cut by 2 bases and J by 9 bases, with 26 bases left in between. The CDR3 here is CASSLYRRGLVPGGEQFF. In nucleotides, the CDR3 is TGTGCCAGCAGCTTATACCGACGGGGACTAGTGCCAGGGGGTGAGCAGTTCTTC.

The sample holds a few counts of this clone. The gene calls are TRBV4-3 and TRBJ2-2, with a weak D call TRBD2 (7 bases). The germline V gene encodes CDR1 LGHNA and CDR2 YSLEER. The length of the CDR3 is 15 residues. Trimming shortened V by 4 bases and J by 3 bases, and 12 bases separated the two germline ends. Written as DNA, the CDR3 is TGCGCCAGCAGCCTAGAGGGGGGGTACACCGGGGAGCTGTTTTTT. Its protein product is CASSLEGGYTGELFF.

The DNA for the CDR3 is TGTGCCAGCAGCGCATCAACAGGGGGTACATCAGGGGCCAACGTCCTGACTTTC. Its translation: CASSASTGGTSGANVLTF. The rearrangement uses TRBV27 and TRBJ2-6; TRBD1 matches 8 bases. The CDR3 consists of 18 residues. J was trimmed by 4 bases and V by 6 bases; bases with no gene match: 14. CDR1 MNHEY and CDR2 SMNVEV come from the germline V gene (reference sequence). Full variable domain (rest looked up from reference TRBV27 and TRBJ2-6): EAQVTQNPRYLITVTGKKLTVTCSQNMNHEYMSWYRQDPGLGLRQIYYSMNVEVTDKGDVPEGYKVSRKEKRNFPLILESPSPNQTSLYFCASSASTGGTSGANVLTFGAGSRLTVL.

The gene calls are TRBV5-1 and TRBJ2-3; 9 bases map to TRBD2. V was pared by 0 bases and J by 1 base, with 0 bases of the junction left unmatched. The CDR3 contains 15 residues. CDR1 is SGHRS, CDR2 YFSETQ, per germline. The CDR3 DNA is TGCGCCAGCAGCTTGGGACTAGCGGGCACAGATACGCAGTATTTT. It encodes CASSLGLAGTDTQYF.

J is TRBJ2-5 and V is TRBV19, with 7 bases lining up with TRBD2. CDR3 size: 17 residues. Germline CDR1 is LNHDA and CDR2 is SQIVND (reference sequence). The J segment lost 4 bases and the V segment lost 3 bases, leaving 14 bases of the junction unmatched. CDR3 amino acids: CASSIGGGSTTGETQYF. CDR3 DNA sequence: TGTGCCAGTAGTATTGGAGGCGGGAGTACAACCGGAGAGACCCAGTACTTC.